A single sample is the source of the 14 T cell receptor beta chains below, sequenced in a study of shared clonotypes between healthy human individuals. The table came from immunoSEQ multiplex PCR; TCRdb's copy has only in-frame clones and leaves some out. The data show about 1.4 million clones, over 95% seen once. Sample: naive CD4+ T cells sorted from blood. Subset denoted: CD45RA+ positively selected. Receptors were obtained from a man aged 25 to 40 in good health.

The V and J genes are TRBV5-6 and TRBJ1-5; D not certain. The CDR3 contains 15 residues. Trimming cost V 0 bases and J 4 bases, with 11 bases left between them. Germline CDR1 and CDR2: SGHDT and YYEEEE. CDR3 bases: TGTGCCAGCAGCTTGGCCGGGGTGGAAAATCAGCCCCAGCATTTT. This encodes CASSLAGVENQPQHF. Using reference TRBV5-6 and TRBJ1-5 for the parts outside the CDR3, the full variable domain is DAGVTQSPTHLIKTRGQQVTLRCSPKSGHDTVSWYQQALGQGPQFIFQYYEEEERQRGNFPDRFSGHQFPNYSSELNVNALLLGDSALYLCASSLAGVENQPQHFGDGTRLSIL.

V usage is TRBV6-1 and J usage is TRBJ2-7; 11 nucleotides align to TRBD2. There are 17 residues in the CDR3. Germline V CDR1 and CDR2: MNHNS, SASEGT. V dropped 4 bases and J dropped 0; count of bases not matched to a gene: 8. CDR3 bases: TGTGCCAGCAGTGGAGAGGGACTAGCGGAATACTCCTACGAGCAGTACTTC. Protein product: CASSGEGLAEYSYEQYF.

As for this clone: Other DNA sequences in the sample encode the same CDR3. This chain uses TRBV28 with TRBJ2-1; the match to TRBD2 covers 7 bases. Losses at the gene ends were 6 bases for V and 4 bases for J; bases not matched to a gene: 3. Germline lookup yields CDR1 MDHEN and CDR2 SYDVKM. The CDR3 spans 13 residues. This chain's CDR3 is CASRAGAYNEQFF. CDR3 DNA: TGTGCCAGCAGGGCGGGAGCTTACAATGAGCAGTTCTTC.

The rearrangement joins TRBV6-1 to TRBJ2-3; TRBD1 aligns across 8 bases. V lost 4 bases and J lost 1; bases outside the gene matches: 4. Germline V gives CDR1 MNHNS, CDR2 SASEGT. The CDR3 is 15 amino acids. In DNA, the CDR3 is TGTGCCAGCAGTGGACAGGGGTATGGCACAGATACGCAGTATTTT. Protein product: CASSGQGYGTDTQYF.

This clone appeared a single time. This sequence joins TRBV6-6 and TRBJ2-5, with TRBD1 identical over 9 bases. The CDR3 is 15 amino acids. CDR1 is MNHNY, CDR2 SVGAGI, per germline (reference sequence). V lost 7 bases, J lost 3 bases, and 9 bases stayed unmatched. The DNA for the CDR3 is TGTGCCAGCACCCCGGGACAGGGAGGGGAAGAGACCCAGTACTTC. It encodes CASTPGQGGEETQYF.

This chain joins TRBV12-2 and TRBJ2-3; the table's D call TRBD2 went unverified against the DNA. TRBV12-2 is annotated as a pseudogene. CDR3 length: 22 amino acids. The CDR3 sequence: CASRLRWVPRLADVAGTDTQYF. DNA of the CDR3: TGTGCAAGTCGCTTAAGGTGGGTGCCGCGACTAGCGGACGTGGCTGGCACAGATACGCAGTATTTT.

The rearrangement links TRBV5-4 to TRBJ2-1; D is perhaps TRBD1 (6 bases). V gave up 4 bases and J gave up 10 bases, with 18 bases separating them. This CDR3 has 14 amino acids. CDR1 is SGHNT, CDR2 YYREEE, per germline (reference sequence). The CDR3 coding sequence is TGTGCCAGCAGCCCCCCGGGCCCCACAGGGGAGCAGTTCTTC. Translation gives CASSPPGPTGEQFF.

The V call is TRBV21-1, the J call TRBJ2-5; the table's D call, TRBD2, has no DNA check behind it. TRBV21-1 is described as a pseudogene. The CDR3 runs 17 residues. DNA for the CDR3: TGTGCCAGCAGCAAAGTAATCCCGGGACTACCCCAAGAGACCCAGTACTTC. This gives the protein CASSKVIPGLPQETQYF.

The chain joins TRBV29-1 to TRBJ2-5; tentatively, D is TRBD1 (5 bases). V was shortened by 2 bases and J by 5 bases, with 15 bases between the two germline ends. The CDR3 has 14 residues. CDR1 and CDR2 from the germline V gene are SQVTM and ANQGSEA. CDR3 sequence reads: CSVERLGQAETQYF. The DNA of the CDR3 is TGCAGCGTTGAAAGATTGGGGCAGGCTGAGACCCAGTACTTC.

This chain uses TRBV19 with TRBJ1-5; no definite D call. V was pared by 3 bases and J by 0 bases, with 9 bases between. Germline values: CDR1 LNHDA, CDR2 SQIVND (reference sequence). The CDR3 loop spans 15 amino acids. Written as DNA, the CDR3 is TGTGCCAGTAGTATTTGGGCAGATAGCAATCAGCCCCAGCATTTT. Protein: CASSIWADSNQPQHF.

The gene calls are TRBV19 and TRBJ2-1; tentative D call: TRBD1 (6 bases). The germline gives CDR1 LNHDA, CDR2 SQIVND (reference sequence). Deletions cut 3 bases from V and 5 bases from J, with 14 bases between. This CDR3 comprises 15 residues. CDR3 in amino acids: CASSIHRVADNEQFF. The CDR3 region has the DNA TGTGCCAGTAGTATCCACAGGGTTGCGGACAATGAGCAGTTCTTC.

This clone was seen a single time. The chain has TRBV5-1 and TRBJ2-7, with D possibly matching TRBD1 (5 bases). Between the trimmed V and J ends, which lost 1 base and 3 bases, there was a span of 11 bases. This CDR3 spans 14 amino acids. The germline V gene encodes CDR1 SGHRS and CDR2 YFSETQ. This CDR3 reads CASSLLQASYEQYF. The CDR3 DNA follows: TGCGCCAGCAGCTTGTTACAGGCTAGCTACGAGCAGTACTTC.

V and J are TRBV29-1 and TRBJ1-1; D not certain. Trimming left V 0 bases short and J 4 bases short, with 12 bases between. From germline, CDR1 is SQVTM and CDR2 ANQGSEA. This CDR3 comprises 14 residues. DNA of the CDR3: TGCAGCGTTGAAGACACGGGAGGAGGCACTGAAGCTTTCTTT. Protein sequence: CSVEDTGGGTEAFF.

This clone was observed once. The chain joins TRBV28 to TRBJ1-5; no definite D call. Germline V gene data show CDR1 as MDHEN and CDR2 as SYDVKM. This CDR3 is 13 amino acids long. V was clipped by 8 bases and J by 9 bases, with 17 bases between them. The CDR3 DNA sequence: TGTGCCAGCGTCCCCGGAGGAGTGGCGCCCCAGCATTTT. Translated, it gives CASVPGGVAPQHF.